This TCR beta chain was captured by sequencing in a study of shared clonotypes between healthy human individuals. Study-wide results and limits: Generally, naive subsets came out with larger estimated richness than memory subsets.

In its sample, this clone was seen a few times. Its antigen is not identified. CDR1 and CDR2 (germline): SGHTA, FQGTGA. The CDR3 has 15 amino acids. The V end lost 0 bases, the J end lost 6 bases, and 15 bases lay between the germline ends. Libraries were prepared by immunoSEQ multiplex PCR; TCRdb keeps only in-frame clonotypes and omits some of them. The data hold some 1,100,000 clones, with about 84% observed a single time. This clonotype originated in a man aged 18 to 29 in good health. Some clones in this sample may be carry-over from other donors' samples. The sample consisted of memory CD4+ T cells from PBMCs. As for subset: CD45RA-negative fraction. J is TRBJ2-7 and V is TRBV7-3; D is possibly TRBD1 (6 bases). The CDR3 loop is CASSLTGNRDGEQYF. For the CDR3, the DNA is TGTGCCAGCAGCTTAACGGGAAACAGGGACGGCGAGCAGTACTTC.